A single sample gave rise to the 20 T cell receptor beta chains below, sequenced in a study of cytomegalovirus exposure and HLA in healthy donors. The PCR used 60 Vbeta and 13 Jbeta primers. Measured with immunoSEQ multiplex PCR; TCRdb has only the in-frame clones, and not every one. Counted here are 100,000 to 150,000 clones, approximately 82% occurring once; the ten biggest clones make up just under 3%. Sequenced material: PBMCs. The receptors stem from a woman aged 18 to 35 in good health and CMV-seropositive.

The chain joins TRBV7-3 to TRBJ2-3, with 8 bases aligning to TRBD1. The CDR3 is 15 amino acids. Trimming took 4 bases from V and 9 from J; bases not matched to a gene: 12. Per the germline V gene, CDR1 is SGHTA and CDR2 is FQGTGA. CDR3 coding DNA: TGTGCCAGCAGCTCGTTACCGGGACAGGAATTAACGCAGTATTTT. The encoded protein is CASSSLPGQELTQYF. Full variable domain (missing parts from reference TRBV7-3 and TRBJ2-3): GAGVSQTPSNKVTEKGKYVELRCDPISGHTALYWYRQSLGQGPEFLIYFQGTGAADDSGLPNDRFFAVRPEGSVSTLKIQRTERGDSAVYLCASSSLPGQELTQYFGPGTRLTVL.

Regarding this clone: The junction and the germline gene differ at one end; a read error may be behind it. The chain couples TRBV7-9 to TRBJ2-3; the match to TRBD1 covers 7 bases. This CDR3 region has 14 residues. From germline, CDR1 is SEHNR and CDR2 FQNEAQ (reference sequence). This CDR3 is CSSSGGQAADTQYF. CDR3 bases: TGTTCCAGCAGCGGAGGACAGGCGGCAGATACGCAGTATTTT. The whole variable domain, remainder taken from reference TRBV7-9 and TRBJ2-3, is DTGVSQNPRHKITKRGQNVTFRCDPISEHNRLYWYRQTLGQGPEFLTYFQNEAQLEKSRLLSDRFSAERPKGSFSTLEIQRTEQGDSAMYLCSSSGGQAADTQYFGPGTRLTVL.

The V gene is TRBV27, the J gene TRBJ2-1; D may be TRBD2 (6 bases). Trimming removed 3 bases at V and 6 bases at J, with 15 bases between. Germline CDR1 reads MNHEY; CDR2 reads SMNVEV (reference sequence). The CDR3 has 15 amino acids. The CDR3 region has the DNA TGTGCCAGCAGTTTTGAGGTAGCGGACATCAATGAGCAGTTCTTC. Translating it yields CASSFEVADINEQFF.

V gene TRBV5-4 combines with J gene TRBJ2-7; TRBD2 matches at 7 bases. Looked up from germline, CDR1 is SGHNT and CDR2 is YYREEE (reference sequence). The V gene end was trimmed by 1 base and the J gene end by 7 bases; junction bases not matched to a gene: 14. The CDR3 consists of 16 residues. The CDR3 reads CASSLRGTTGGREQYF. CDR3 DNA: TGTGCCAGCAGCTTGCGAGGGACTACGGGAGGTCGGGAGCAGTACTTC.

The CDR3 DNA is TGTGCCAGCAGTGGCGACAGTCGATACGAGCAGTACTTC. Translating gives CASSGDSRYEQYF. V usage is TRBV25-1 and J usage is TRBJ2-7; D is possibly TRBD1 (5 bases). V was pared by 4 bases and J by 4 bases, with 11 bases between. The CDR3 is 13 residues long. Looked up from germline, CDR1 is MGHDK and CDR2 is SYGVNS.

A few counts support this clone. V gene TRBV10-3 combines with J gene TRBJ2-1, with TRBD2 matching over 11 bases. Germline CDR1 reads ENHRY; CDR2 reads SYGVKD. The CDR3 runs 15 residues. J was trimmed by 6 bases and V by 7 bases; bases with no gene match: 8. DNA for the CDR3: TGTGCCATCATTAGTAGCGGGGGGGCCCGCAATGAGCAGTTCTTC. It specifies CAIISSGGARNEQFF.

This clone has only one observation. The rearrangement joins TRBV5-4 to TRBJ2-7; D is unresolved. Trimming pared 1 base from V and 0 bases from J, leaving 5 bases between. Germline V gene sequence: CDR1 SGHNT, CDR2 YYREEE (reference sequence). The CDR3 is 13 amino acids. Here the CDR3 reads CASSLSSSYEQYF. Here the CDR3 DNA reads TGTGCCAGCAGCTTGTCGAGCTCCTACGAGCAGTACTTC.

On this clone itself: Within the sample, other DNA sequences also encode this same CDR3. The CDR3 coding sequence is TGTGCCAGCAGTGATGGACTGGCGGGGGCGGAGACCCAGTACTTC. Translating gives CASSDGLAGAETQYF. The chain uses TRBV2 and TRBJ2-5; a possible D gene is TRBD2 (7 bases). Germline V gene data show CDR1 as SNHLY and CDR2 as FYNNEI. Trimming took off 3 bases at V and 5 bases at J, with 16 bases between the two ends. The CDR3 totals 15 residues.

This clone was picked up one time. CDR3 in amino acids: CASSAVGDRVCAFF. For the CDR3, the DNA is TGTGCCAGCAGTGCCGTGGGGGACAGGGTTTGTGCTTTCTTT. The rearrangement joins TRBV27 to TRBJ1-1; 9 bases align to TRBD1. Looked up from germline, CDR1 is MNHEY and CDR2 is SMNVEV (reference sequence). Losses at the gene ends were 5 bases for V and 11 bases for J; bases not matched to a gene: 12. The CDR3 runs 14 residues.

The rearrangement uses TRBV9 and TRBJ2-3; tentative D call: TRBD2 (6 bases). With 1 base removed from V and 4 bases from J, the gap between germline ends came to 10 bases. Germline CDR1 SGDLS, CDR2 YYNGEE. The CDR3 sequence is 14 residues long. The CDR3 here is CASSVYGGSDTQYF. CDR3 nucleotide sequence: TGTGCCAGCAGCGTATACGGGGGTTCAGATACGCAGTATTTT.

The CDR3 region is CAISANRGSSSTGELFF. The CDR3 nucleotides read TGTGCCATCAGTGCAAACAGGGGATCTAGTAGCACCGGGGAGCTGTTTTTT. The chain uses TRBV10-3 and TRBJ2-2; 7 nucleotides agree with TRBD1. This CDR3 region has 17 residues. Germline lookup yields CDR1 ENHRY and CDR2 SYGVKD. V lost 4 bases to trimming and J lost 4 bases; unmatched junction nucleotides: 12.

The V and J genes are TRBV2 and TRBJ2-3; the D gene is possibly TRBD2 (6 bases). CDR1 SNHLY and CDR2 FYNNEI come from the germline V gene. The ends were cut back, 1 base at V and 5 bases at J, with 13 bases in the middle. The CDR3 is made up of 15 amino acids. The CDR3 is CASSEGGLHQDTQYF. For the CDR3, the DNA is TGTGCCAGCAGTGAAGGCGGACTACACCAAGATACGCAGTATTTT. The complete variable domain, with remaining parts taken from reference TRBV2 and TRBJ2-3, reads EPEVTQTPSHQVTQMGQEVILRCVPISNHLYFYWYRQILGQKVEFLVSFYNNEISEKSEIFDDQFSVERPDGSNFTLKIRSTKLEDSAMYFCASSEGGLHQDTQYFGPGTRLTVL.

J is TRBJ2-7 and V is TRBV28; a weak D match, TRBD2 (5 bases). The CDR3 consists of 11 residues. Per the germline V gene, CDR1 is MDHEN and CDR2 is SYDVKM. The V gene lost 3 bases and the J gene lost 7 bases, with 7 bases spanning the gap. The CDR3 reads CASSFWEEQYF. CDR3 DNA: TGTGCCAGCAGTTTTTGGGAGGAGCAGTACTTC.

The chain recombines TRBV5-5 with TRBJ2-3, with D perhaps TRBD2 (6 bases). Germline CDR1 SGHKS, CDR2 YYEKEE (reference sequence). Trimming took 0 bases from V and 1 from J, leaving 6 bases between them. The CDR3 has 14 amino acids. DNA for the CDR3: TGTGCCAGCAGCTTGGGCGGGGGCACAGATACGCAGTATTTT. It encodes CASSLGGGTDTQYF.

This chain joins TRBV19 and TRBJ1-1; TRBD1 agrees at 9 bases. This CDR3 is built from 15 residues. V lost 7 bases, J lost 4 bases, and 10 bases stayed unmatched. Per germline, CDR1 LNHDA and CDR2 SQIVND (reference sequence). The DNA for the CDR3 is TGTGCCAGTACCCCGTATGGGACAGGGCTCACTGAAGCTTTCTTT. Its translation: CASTPYGTGLTEAFF.

The rearrangement joins TRBV11-2 to TRBJ2-2; D is unclear. Germline loops: CDR1 SGHAT, CDR2 FQNNGV. The CDR3 sequence is 15 residues long. The V end was cut by 2 bases, the J end by 2 bases, with 9 bases between. CDR3 nucleotides: TGTGCCAGCAGCTTACATGCGGTTAACACCGGGGAGCTGTTTTTT. Its protein is CASSLHAVNTGELFF.

The V gene is TRBV7-9, the J gene TRBJ2-7, with a weak D call TRBD1 (6 bases). V was trimmed by 5 bases and J by 6 bases, leaving 14 bases between them. This CDR3 has 13 amino acids. Germline assignment: CDR1 SEHNR and CDR2 FQNEAQ (reference sequence). CDR3 in DNA: TGTGCCAGCAGCCTAGGACAGTTCGGCGAGCAGTACTTC. Translating gives CASSLGQFGEQYF.

The chain carries TRBV29-1 and TRBJ2-2; 7 nucleotides align to TRBD2. CDR3 length: 15 amino acids. Trimming at V came to 4 bases and at J to 2 bases, leaving 7 bases not matched to a gene. CDR1 is SQVTM, CDR2 ANQGSEA, per germline. CDR3 in DNA: TGCAGCGTTGGACGCGGCGGGGGAAACACCGGGGAGCTGTTTTTT. Encoded protein: CSVGRGGGNTGELFF.

V is TRBV30 and J is TRBJ2-5, with D unresolved. Trimming took off 4 bases at V and 5 bases at J, with 14 bases between the two ends. Per the germline V gene, CDR1 is GTSNPN and CDR2 is SVGIG (reference sequence). The CDR3 runs to 13 residues. CDR3 amino acids: CAWTTPPGETQYF. The CDR3 nucleotides are TGTGCCTGGACCACACCCCCCGGGGAGACCCAGTACTTC. Filled out from reference TRBV30 and TRBJ2-5, the complete variable domain reads SQTIHQWPATLVQPVGSPLSLECTVEGTSNPNLYWYRQAAGRGLQLLFYSVGIGQISSEVPQNLSASRPQDRQFILSSKKLLLSDSGFYLCAWTTPPGETQYFGPGTRLLVL.

The rearrangement uses TRBV5-3 and TRBJ1-2; D might be TRBD1 (6 bases). TRBV5-3 is recorded as an ORF, its role being uncertain. Trimming cost V 10 bases and J 5 bases, with 18 bases left between them. The length of the CDR3 is 13 residues. The CDR3 loop is CARLPGHLYGYTF. CDR3 bases: TGTGCCCGCTTACCGGGACACCTGTATGGCTACACCTTC.